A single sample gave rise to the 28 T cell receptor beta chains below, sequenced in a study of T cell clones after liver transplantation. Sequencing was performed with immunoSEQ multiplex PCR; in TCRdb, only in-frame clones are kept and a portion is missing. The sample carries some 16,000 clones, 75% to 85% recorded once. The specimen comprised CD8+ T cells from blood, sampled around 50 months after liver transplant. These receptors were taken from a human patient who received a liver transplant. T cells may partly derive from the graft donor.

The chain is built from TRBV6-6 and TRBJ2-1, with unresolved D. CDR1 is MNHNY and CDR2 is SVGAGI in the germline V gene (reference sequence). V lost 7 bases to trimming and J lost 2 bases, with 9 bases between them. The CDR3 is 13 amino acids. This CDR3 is CASNQVAYNEQFF. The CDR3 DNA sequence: TGTGCCAGCAACCAGGTAGCCTACAATGAGCAGTTCTTC.

The CDR3: CASAPASGGSTDTQYF. The CDR3 nucleotides read TGTGCCAGCGCCCCCGCTAGCGGAGGTTCCACAGATACGCAGTATTTT. This chain joins TRBV6-4 and TRBJ2-3, with TRBD2 matching 7 bases. V lost 8 bases to trimming and J lost 2 bases; unmatched junction nucleotides: 13. This CDR3 region has 16 residues. CDR1 is MRHNA, CDR2 SNTAGT, per germline.

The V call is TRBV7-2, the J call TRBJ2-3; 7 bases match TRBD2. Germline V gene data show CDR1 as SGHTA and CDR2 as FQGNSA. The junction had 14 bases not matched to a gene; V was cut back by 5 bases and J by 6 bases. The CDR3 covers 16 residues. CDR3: CASSTPTSTEWDTQYF. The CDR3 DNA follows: TGTGCCAGCAGCACCCCGACTAGCACGGAGTGGGATACGCAGTATTTT.

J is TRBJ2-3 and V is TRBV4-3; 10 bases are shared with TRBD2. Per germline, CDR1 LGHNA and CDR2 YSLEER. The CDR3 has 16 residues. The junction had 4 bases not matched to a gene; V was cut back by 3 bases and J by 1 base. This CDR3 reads CASSQTGTSGTDTQYF. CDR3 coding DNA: TGCGCCAGCAGCCAGACCGGGACTAGCGGCACAGATACGCAGTATTTT.

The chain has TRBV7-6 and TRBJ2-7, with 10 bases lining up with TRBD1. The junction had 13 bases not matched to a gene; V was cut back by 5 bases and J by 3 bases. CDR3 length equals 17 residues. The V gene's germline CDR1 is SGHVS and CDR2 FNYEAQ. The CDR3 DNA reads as TGTGCCAGCAGCCTGGGCACGACAGGGGGCGATTACTACGAGCAGTACTTC. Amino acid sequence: CASSLGTTGGDYYEQYF.

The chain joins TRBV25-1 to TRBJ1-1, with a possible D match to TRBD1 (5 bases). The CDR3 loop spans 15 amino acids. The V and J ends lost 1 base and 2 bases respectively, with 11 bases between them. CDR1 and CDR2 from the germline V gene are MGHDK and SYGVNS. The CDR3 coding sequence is TGTGCCAGCAGTGAATGGGAGACAGCTAACACTGAAGCTTTCTTT. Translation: CASSEWETANTEAFF.

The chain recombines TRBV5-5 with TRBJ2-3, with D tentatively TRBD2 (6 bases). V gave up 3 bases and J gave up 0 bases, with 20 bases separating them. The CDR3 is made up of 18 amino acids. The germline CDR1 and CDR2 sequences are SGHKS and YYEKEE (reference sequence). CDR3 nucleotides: TGTGCCAGCAGCTACGACGAGGGACTTACAACTAGCACAGATACGCAGTATTTT. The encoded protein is CASSYDEGLTTSTDTQYF.

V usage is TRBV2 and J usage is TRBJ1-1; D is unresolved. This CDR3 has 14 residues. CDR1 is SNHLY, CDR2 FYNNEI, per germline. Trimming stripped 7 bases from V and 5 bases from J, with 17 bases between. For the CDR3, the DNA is TGTGCCAGCATTGGGGTAGGGCGGCAAACTGAAGCTTTCTTT. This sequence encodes CASIGVGRQTEAFF.

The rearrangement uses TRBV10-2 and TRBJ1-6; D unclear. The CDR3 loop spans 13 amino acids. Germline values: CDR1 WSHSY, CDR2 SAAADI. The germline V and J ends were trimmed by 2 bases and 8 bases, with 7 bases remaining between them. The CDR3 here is CASSETAHSPLHF. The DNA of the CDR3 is TGCGCCAGCAGTGAGACCGCTCATTCACCCCTCCACTTT.

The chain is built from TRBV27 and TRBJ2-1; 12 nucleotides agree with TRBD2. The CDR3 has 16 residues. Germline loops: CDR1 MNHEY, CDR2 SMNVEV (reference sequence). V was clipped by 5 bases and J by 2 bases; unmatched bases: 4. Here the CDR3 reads CASSTLAGGAYNEQFF. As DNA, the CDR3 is TGTGCCAGCAGTACACTAGCGGGAGGCGCCTACAATGAGCAGTTCTTC.

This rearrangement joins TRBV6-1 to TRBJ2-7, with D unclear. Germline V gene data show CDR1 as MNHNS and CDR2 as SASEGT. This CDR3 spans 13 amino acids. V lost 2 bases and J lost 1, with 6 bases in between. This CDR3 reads CASSEPRSYEQYF. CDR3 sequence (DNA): TGTGCCAGCAGTGAACCCAGGTCCTACGAGCAGTACTTC.

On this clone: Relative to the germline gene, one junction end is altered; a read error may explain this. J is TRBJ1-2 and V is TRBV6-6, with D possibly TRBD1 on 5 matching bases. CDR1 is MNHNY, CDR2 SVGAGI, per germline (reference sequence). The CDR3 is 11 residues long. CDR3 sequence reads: CASSYPGHLVF. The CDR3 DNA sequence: TGTGCCAGCAGTTACCCCGGACATCTCGTCTTC.

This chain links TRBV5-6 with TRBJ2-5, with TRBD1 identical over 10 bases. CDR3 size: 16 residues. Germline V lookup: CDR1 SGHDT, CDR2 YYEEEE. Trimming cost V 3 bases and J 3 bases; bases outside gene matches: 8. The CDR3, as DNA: TGTGCCAGCAGCTCGCCTGGGGGACAGGGGAAAGAGACCCAGTACTTC. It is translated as CASSSPGGQGKETQYF.

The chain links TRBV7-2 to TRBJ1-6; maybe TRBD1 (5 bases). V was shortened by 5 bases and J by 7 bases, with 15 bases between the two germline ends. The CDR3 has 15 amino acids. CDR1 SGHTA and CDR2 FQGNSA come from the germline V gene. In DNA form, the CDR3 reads TGTGCCAGCAGCCTCCGTATTGGGGGGAATTCACCCCTCCACTTT. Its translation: CASSLRIGGNSPLHF.

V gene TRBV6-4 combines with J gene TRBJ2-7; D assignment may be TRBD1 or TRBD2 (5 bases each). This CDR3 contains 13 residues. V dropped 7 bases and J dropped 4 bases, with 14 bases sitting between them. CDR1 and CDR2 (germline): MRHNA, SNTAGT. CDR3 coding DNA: TGTGCCAGCATCCGGGACGCATCTTACGAGCAGTACTTC. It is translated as CASIRDASYEQYF.

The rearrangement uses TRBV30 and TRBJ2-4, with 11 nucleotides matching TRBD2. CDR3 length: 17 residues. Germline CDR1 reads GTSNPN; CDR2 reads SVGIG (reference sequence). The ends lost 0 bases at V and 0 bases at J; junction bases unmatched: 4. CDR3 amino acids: CAWSVTSGELAKNIQYF. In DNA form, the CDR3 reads TGTGCCTGGAGTGTGACTAGCGGGGAACTAGCCAAAAACATTCAGTACTTC.

The CDR3 loop reads CASSLAVSYNEQFF. The CDR3 nucleotides read TGTGCCAGCAGTTTAGCGGTCTCCTACAATGAGCAGTTCTTC. This chain uses TRBV27 with TRBJ2-1; D is undetermined. The germline CDR1 and CDR2 sequences are MNHEY and SMNVEV (reference sequence). Between the trimmed V and J ends, which lost 2 bases and 0 bases, there was a span of 5 bases. The CDR3 contains 14 residues.

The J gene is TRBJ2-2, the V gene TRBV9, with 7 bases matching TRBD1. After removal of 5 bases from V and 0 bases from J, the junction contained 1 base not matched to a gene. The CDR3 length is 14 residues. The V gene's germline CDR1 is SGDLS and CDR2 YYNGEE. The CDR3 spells CASSQGANTGELFF. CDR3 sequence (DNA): TGTGCCAGCAGTCAGGGGGCGAACACCGGGGAGCTGTTTTTT. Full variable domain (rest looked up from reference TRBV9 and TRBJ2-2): DSGVTQTPKHLITATGQRVTLRCSPRSGDLSVYWYQQSLDQGLQFLIQYYNGEERAKGNILERFSAQQFPDLHSELNLSSLELGDSALYFCASSQGANTGELFFGEGSRLTVL.

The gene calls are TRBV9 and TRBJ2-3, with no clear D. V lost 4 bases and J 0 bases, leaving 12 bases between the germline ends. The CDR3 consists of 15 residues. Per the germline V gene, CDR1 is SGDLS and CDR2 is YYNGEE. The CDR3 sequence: CASSPHLSSTDTQYF. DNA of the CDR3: TGTGCCAGCAGCCCTCACCTCTCTAGCACAGATACGCAGTATTTT.

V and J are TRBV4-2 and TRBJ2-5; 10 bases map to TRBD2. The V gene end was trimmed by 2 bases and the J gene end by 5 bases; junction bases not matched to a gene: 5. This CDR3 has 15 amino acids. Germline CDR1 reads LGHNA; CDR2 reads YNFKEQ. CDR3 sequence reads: CASSQKRGGYETQYF. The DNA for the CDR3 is TGTGCCAGCAGCCAAAAGCGGGGGGGATACGAGACCCAGTACTTC.

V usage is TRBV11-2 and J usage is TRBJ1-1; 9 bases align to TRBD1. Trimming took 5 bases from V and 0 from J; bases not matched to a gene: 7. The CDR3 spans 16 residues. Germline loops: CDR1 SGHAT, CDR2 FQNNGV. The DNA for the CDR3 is TGTGCCAGCAGCCGACAGGGGGAGGGCATGAACACTGAAGCTTTCTTT. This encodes CASSRQGEGMNTEAFF. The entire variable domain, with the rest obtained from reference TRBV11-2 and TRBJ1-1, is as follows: EAGVAQSPRYKIIEKRQSVAFWCNPISGHATLYWYQQILGQGPKLLIQFQNNGVVDDSQLPKDRFSAERLKGVDSTLKIQPAKLEDSAVYLCASSRQGEGMNTEAFFGQGTRLTVV.

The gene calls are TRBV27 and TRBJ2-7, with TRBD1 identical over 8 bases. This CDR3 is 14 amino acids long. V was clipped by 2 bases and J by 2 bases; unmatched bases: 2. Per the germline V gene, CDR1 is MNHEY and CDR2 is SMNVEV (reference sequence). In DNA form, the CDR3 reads TGTGCCAGCAGTTTAGTACAGGGGGCCTACGAGCAGTACTTC. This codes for CASSLVQGAYEQYF.

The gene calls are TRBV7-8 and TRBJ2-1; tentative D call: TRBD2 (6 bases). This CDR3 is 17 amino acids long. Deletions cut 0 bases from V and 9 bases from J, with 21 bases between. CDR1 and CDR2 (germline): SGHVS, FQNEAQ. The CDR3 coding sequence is TGTGCCAGCAGCTTAGCGTCGTACGGGAGAAGGTACGCTGAGCAGTTCTTC. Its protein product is CASSLASYGRRYAEQFF. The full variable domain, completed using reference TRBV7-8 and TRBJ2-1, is GAGVSQSPRYKVAKRGQDVALRCDPISGHVSLFWYQQALGQGPEFLTYFQNEAQLDKSGLPSDRFFAERPEGSVSTLKIQRTQQEDSAVYLCASSLASYGRRYAEQFFGPGTRLTVL.

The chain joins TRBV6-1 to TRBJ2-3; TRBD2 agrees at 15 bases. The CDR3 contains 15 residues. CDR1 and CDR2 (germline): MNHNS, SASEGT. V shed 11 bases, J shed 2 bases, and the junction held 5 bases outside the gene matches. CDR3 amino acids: CAGTSGGFSTDTQYF. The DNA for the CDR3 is TGTGCCGGGACTAGCGGGGGGTTCTCCACAGATACGCAGTATTTT.

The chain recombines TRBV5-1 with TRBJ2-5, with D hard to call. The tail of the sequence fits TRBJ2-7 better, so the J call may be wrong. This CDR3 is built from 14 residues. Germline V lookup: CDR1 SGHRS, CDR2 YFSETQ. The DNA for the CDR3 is TGCGCCAGCAGCTTGAGGTGGGGAACCTACGAGCAGTACTTC. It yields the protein CASSLRWGTYEQYF.

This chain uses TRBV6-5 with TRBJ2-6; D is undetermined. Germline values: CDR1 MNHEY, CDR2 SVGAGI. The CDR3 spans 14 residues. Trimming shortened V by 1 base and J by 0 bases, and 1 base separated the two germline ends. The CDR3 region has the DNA TGTGCCAGCAGTTACTACTCTGGGGCCAACGTCCTGACTTTC. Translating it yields CASSYYSGANVLTF.

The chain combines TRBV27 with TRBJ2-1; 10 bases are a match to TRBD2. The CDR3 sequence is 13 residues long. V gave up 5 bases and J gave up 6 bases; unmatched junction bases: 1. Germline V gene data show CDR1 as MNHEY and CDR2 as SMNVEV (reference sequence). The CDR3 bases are TGTGCCAGCAGTCCTAGCGGGAGCAATGAGCAGTTCTTC. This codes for CASSPSGSNEQFF.

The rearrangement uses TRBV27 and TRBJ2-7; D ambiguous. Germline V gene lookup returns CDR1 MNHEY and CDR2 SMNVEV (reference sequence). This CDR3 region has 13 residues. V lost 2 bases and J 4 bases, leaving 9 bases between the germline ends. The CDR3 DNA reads TGTGCCAGCAGTTTAAGTTTAGATTACGAGCAGTACTTC. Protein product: CASSLSLDYEQYF.